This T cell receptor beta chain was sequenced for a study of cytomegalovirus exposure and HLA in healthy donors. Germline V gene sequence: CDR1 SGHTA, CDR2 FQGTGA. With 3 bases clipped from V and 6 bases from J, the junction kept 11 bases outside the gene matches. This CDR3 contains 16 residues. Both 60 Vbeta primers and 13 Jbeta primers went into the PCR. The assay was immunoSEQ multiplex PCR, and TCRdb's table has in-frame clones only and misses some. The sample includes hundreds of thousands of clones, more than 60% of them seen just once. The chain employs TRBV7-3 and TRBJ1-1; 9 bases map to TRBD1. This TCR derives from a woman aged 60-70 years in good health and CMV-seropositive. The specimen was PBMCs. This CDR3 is CASSLTGGVALAEAFF. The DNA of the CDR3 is TGTGCCAGCAGCTTGACAGGGGGAGTCGCTCTCGCTGAAGCTTTCTTT.